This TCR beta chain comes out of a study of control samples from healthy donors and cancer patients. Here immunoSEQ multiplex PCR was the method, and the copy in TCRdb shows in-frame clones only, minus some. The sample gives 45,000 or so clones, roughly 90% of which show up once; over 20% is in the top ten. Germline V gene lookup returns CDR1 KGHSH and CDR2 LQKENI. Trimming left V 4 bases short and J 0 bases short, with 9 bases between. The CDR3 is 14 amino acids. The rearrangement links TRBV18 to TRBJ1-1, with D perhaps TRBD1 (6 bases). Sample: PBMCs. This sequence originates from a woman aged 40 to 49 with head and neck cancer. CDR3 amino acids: CASSLDRLNTEAFF. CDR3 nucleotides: TGTGCCAGCTCACTCGACAGGCTGAACACTGAAGCTTTCTTT.